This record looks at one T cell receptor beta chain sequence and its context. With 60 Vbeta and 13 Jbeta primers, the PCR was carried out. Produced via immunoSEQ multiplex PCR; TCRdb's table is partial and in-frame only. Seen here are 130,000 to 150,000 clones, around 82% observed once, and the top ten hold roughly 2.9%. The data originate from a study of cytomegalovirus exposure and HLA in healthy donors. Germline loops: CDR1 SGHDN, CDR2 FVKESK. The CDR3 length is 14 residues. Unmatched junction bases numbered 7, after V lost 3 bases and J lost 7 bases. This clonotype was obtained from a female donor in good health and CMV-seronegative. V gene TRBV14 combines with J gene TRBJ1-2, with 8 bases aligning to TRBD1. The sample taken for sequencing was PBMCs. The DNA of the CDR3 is TGTGCCAGCAGCCACCTCAGGACAGGGAGTGGCTACACCTTC. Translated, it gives CASSHLRTGSGYTF.